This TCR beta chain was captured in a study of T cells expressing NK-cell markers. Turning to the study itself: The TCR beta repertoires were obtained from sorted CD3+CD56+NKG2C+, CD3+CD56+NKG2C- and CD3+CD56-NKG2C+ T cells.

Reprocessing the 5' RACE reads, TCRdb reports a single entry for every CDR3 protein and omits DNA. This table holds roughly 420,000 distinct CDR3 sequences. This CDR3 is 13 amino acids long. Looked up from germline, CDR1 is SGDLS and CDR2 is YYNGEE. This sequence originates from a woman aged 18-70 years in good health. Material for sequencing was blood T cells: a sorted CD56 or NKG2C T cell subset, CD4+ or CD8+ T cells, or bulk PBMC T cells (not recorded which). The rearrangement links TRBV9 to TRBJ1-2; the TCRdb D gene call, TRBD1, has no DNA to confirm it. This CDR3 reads CASSAEGGYGYTF.